This T cell receptor (beta chain) was observed in a study of T-cell reconstitution after alpha-beta-depleted transplantation in children. Between the trimmed V and J ends, which lost 7 bases and 4 bases, there was a span of 16 bases. CDR3 length: 14 residues. Germline CDR1 is SNHLY and CDR2 is FYNNEI. This clonotype has at least ten counts. Unique molecular identifiers were used in preparing the TCRbeta library. TCRdb recomputed calls from the PCR reads with MiXCR, one row per CDR3 protein. The sample has a few hundred thousand distinct CDR3 sequences, 10% to 15% seen once. The source material was PBMCs, mostly from graft donor cells, sampled 360 days after TCRalphabeta/CD19-depleted stem cell transplant. V usage is TRBV2 and J usage is TRBJ2-5; a possible D gene is TRBD1 (5 bases). This TCR was recovered from a male patient between 5 and 17 years old who had a stem cell transplant for acute myeloid leukemia, so the T cells may come from the graft donor. CDR3 sequence (DNA): TGTGCCAGCAAGGGCCAGGGCATTCCAGAGACCCAGTACTTC. Its translation is CASKGQGIPETQYF. Supplemented by reference TRBV2 and TRBJ2-5, the full variable domain reads EPEVTQTPSHQVTQMGQEVILRCVPISNHLYFYWYRQILGQKVEFLVSFYNNEISEKSEIFDDQFSVERPDGSNFTLKIRSTKLEDSAMYFCASKGQGIPETQYFGPGTRLLVL.